This T cell receptor (beta chain) was identified during a study of blood T cell repertoires in COVID-19. Ages ranged from about 18 to 100 years, with residence in around 24 US areas. Participants reported their clinical history, and cohort assignment relied on those reports. With regard to this clone: The sample has other DNA sequences that encode this CDR3 too.

Per the original methods: Cell counts per sample came from amplifying reference gene primers. Assay: immunoSEQ multiplex PCR; the TCRdb copy retains only in-frame clones and omits some. The V and J calls and clone size were taken over from that table, and D and trimming were inferred from the DNA. The sample includes around 280,000 clones, around 90% of them seen just once. This TCR was sampled from a woman aged 18-30 years with acute COVID-19. The source material was PBMCs or T cells enriched from blood (not recorded which).

The CDR3 nucleotides read TGTGCCAGCTCACCACGGACAGGGGGCGAGACCCAGTACTTC. It encodes CASSPRTGGETQYF. The J gene is TRBJ2-5, the V gene TRBV18; 11 bases align to TRBD1. CDR1 KGHSH and CDR2 LQKENI come from the germline V gene. Germline trimming cut 1 base from V and 5 bases from J; bases unmatched to any gene: 0. The CDR3 has 14 amino acids.